A single sample is the source of the 8 T cell receptor beta chains below, sequenced in a study of shared T cell receptors in the human thymus. Using immunoSEQ multiplex PCR, the repertoire was profiled, and TCRdb retains in-frame clones only, with some absent. The sample lists under 850,000 clones, approximately 87% occurring once. The same sample was also studied in work on human thymus T cells.

The specimen sequenced was thymocytes. The receptor set was obtained from a boy less than two years old with a congenital heart defect.

CDR3 region: CASSSPPILGEQFF. The CDR3, as DNA: TGCGCCAGCAGCTCACCGCCCATTTTGGGCGAGCAGTTCTTC. The V and J genes are TRBV4-1 and TRBJ2-1; D not resolved. V lost 5 bases, J lost 10 bases, and 18 bases lay in between. CDR1 and CDR2 from the germline V gene are MGHRA and YSYEKL. The CDR3 consists of 14 residues.

This clone occurred once. The chain joins TRBV6-1 to TRBJ1-5; TRBD1 is a possible D gene (5 bases). Looked up from germline, CDR1 is MNHNS and CDR2 is SASEGT. The CDR3 length is 14 residues. The V gene lost 10 bases and the J gene lost 2 bases, with 15 bases spanning the gap. The CDR3, as DNA: TGTGCCACCGATCCCAGGGAGGGCAATCAGCCCCAGCATTTT. Translated: CATDPREGNQPQHF.

The rearrangement joins TRBV11-3 to TRBJ2-1; 7 nucleotides agree with TRBD2. CDR3 size: 18 residues. The J segment lost 1 base and the V segment lost 4 bases, leaving 13 bases of the junction unmatched. CDR1 is SGHNT and CDR2 is YENEEA in the germline V gene. The CDR3 spells CASSYHFGKAGSYNEQFF. Written as DNA, the CDR3 is TGTGCCAGCAGCTATCACTTCGGGAAAGCGGGATCCTACAATGAGCAGTTCTTC.

The chain links TRBV5-6 to TRBJ2-1; D uncertain. V was pared by 6 bases and J by 6 bases, with 13 bases between. The CDR3 has 13 residues. Germline V gene lookup returns CDR1 SGHDT and CDR2 YYEEEE. The CDR3 here is CASTSYSFNEQFF. In nucleotides, the CDR3 is TGTGCCAGCACCTCATACAGCTTCAATGAGCAGTTCTTC.

This rearrangement joins TRBV7-9 to TRBJ1-2; D remains unclear. This CDR3 is 13 amino acids long. V lost 3 bases to trimming and J lost 6 bases, with 11 bases between them. In germline, CDR1 is SEHNR, CDR2 FQNEAQ (reference sequence). The CDR3 DNA reads TGTGCCAGCAGCTTGGAGAGGTTCCATGGCTACACCTTC. Amino acid sequence: CASSLERFHGYTF.

The chain recombines TRBV19 with TRBJ2-3, with 10 bases lining up with TRBD2. Germline V lookup: CDR1 LNHDA, CDR2 SQIVND (reference sequence). CDR3 size: 15 residues. With V trimmed by 6 bases and J by 2 bases, 5 bases remained unmatched. This CDR3 is CASRRTSGLTDTQYF. The CDR3, as DNA: TGTGCCAGTAGGCGGACTAGCGGTCTCACAGATACGCAGTATTTT.

This chain joins TRBV30 and TRBJ1-3; 7 bases map to TRBD1. The CDR3 runs 17 residues. Germline V gene lookup returns CDR1 GTSNPN and CDR2 SVGIG (reference sequence). J gave up 2 bases and V 2 bases, and 12 bases lay outside the gene matches. CDR3 in DNA: TGTGCCTGGAGTTCCCCCGACAGGGTTGAAGCTGGAAACACCATATATTTT. Translation gives CAWSSPDRVEAGNTIYF.

The chain uses TRBV10-3 and TRBJ2-1, with D possibly TRBD1 on 6 matching bases. The germline V gene has CDR1 ENHRY and CDR2 SYGVKD. Trimming took 2 bases from V and 8 from J, leaving 10 bases between them. CDR3 size: 13 residues. The CDR3 DNA is TGTGCCATCAGTGAGAAACAGGGCCATGAGCAGTTCTTC. It translates to CAISEKQGHEQFF.